The clone carrying this TCR beta chain was recorded many times. Its antigen is not identified. Being off target in a library aimed at alpha chains, this beta chain has a size of little meaning. This sample is part of a study of spatial heterogeneity in lung cancer. As for the study in general: Across the raw uncorrected reads, a unique TCR and UMI combination was observed, on average, more than ten times.

MiXCR, applied by TCRdb to the 5' RACE reads, yields one record per CDR3 protein. The sample has under 6,000 distinct CDR3 sequences, 5% to 7.5% seen once; the top ten hold 30% to 45%. The CDR3 has 16 amino acids. After removal of 2 bases from V and 6 bases from J, the junction contained 9 bases not matched to a gene. The germline CDR1 and CDR2 sequences are MNHEY and SVGEGT. Whole-study findings and limits: The study found that expanded intratumoral alpha and beta TCR counts tracked tumor mutation counts.

Time point specified: sample taken at primary tumor resection. The donors comprised about 74 untreated early-stage non-small cell lung cancer patients. This receptor was identified in a female donor with early-stage non-small cell lung cancer. V usage is TRBV6-2 or TRBV6-3 and J usage is TRBJ1-5; 8 nucleotides match TRBD1. The specimen comprised lung tumor tissue, sampled at surgery. CDR3 nucleotide sequence: TGTGCCAGCAGTTACCCCAGGGGGCTCGATGGTCAGCCCCAGCATTTT. Protein product: CASSYPRGLDGQPQHF.